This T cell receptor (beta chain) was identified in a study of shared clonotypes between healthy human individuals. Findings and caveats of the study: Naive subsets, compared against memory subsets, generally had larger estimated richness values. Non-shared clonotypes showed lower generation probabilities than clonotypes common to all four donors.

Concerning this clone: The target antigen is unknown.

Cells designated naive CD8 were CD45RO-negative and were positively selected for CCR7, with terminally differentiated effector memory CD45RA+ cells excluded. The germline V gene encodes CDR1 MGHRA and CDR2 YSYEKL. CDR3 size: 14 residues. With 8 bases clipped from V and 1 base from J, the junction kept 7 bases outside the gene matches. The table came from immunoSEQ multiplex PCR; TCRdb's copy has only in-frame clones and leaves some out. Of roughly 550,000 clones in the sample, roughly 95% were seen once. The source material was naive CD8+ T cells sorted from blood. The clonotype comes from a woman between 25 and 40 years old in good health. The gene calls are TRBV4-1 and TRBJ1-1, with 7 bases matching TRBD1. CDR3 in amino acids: CASFRRTGNTEAFF. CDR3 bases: TGCGCCAGCTTCCGCAGGACAGGGAACACTGAAGCTTTCTTT.